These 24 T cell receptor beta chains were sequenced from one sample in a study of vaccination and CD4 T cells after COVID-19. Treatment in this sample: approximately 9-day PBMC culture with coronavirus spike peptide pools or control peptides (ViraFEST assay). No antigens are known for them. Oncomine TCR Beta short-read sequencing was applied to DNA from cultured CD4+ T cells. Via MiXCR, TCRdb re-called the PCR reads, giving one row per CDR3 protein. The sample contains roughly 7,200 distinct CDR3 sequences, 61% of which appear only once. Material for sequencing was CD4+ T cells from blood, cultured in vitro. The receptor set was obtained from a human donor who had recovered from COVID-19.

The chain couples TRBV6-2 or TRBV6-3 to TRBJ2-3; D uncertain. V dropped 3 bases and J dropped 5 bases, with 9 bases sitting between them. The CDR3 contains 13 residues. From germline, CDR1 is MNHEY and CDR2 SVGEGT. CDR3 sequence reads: CASSYQRLDTQYF. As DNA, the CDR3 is TGTGCCAGCAGTTATCAAAGACTAGATACGCAGTATTTT.

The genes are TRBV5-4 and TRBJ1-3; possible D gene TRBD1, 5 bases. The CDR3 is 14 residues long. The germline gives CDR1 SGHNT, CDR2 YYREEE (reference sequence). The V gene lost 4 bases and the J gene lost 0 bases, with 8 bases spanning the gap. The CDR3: CASSPGSSGNTIYF. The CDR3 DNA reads TGTGCCAGCAGCCCAGGGTCCTCTGGAAACACCATATATTTT.

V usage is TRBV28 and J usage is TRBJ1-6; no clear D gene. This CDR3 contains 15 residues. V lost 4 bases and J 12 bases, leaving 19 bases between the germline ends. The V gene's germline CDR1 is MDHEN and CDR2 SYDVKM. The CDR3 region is CASSSTTAAQRPLHF. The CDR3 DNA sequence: TGTGCCAGCAGTTCCACGACGGCCGCCCAGAGACCCCTCCACTTT.

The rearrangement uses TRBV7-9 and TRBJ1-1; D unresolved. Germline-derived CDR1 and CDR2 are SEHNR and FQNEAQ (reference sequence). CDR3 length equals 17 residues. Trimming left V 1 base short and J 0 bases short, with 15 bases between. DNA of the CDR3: TGTGCCAGCAGCTTAGAGTGGCAGCTTATCTTGAACACTGAAGCTTTCTTT. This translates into CASSLEWQLILNTEAFF.

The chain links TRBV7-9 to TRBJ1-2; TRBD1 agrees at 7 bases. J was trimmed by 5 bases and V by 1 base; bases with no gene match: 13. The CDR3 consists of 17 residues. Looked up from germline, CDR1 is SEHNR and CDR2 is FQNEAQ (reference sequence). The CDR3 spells CASSLGPTGFEIYGYTF. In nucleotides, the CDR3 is TGTGCCAGCAGCTTAGGCCCGACAGGGTTCGAGATATATGGCTACACCTTC.

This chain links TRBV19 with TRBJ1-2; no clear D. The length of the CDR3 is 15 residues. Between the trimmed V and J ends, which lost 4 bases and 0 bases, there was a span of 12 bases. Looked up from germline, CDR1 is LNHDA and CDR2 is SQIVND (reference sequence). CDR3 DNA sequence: TGTGCCAGTAGTACGGCAGGTTCTACTAACTATGGCTACACCTTC. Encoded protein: CASSTAGSTNYGYTF.

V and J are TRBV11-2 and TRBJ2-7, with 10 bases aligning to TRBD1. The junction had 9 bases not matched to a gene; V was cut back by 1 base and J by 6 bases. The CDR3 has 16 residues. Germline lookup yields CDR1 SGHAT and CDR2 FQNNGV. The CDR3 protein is CASSLVMGQGLGEQYF. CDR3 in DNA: TGTGCCAGCAGCTTAGTCATGGGACAGGGGCTTGGCGAGCAGTACTTC. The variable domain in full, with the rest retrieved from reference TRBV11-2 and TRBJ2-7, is EAGVAQSPRYKIIEKRQSVAFWCNPISGHATLYWYQQILGQGPKLLIQFQNNGVVDDSQLPKDRFSAERLKGVDSTLKIQPAKLEDSAVYLCASSLVMGQGLGEQYFGPGTRLTVT.

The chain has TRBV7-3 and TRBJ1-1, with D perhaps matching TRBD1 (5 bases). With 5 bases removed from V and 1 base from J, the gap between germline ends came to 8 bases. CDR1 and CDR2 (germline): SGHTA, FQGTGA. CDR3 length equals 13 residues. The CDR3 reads CASSAQGNTEAFF. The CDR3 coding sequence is TGTGCCAGCAGCGCTCAGGGGAACACTGAAGCTTTCTTT.

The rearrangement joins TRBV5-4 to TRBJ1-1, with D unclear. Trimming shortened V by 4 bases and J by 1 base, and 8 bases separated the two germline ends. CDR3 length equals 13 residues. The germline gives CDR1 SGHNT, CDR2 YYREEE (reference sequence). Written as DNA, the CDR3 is TGTGCCAGCAGCGCCAACCCGAACACTGAAGCTTTCTTT. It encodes CASSANPNTEAFF.

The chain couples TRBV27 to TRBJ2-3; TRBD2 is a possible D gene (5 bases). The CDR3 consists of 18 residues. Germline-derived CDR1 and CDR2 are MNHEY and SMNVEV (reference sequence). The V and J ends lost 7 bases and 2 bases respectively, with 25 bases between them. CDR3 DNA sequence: TGTGCCAGCACCTCCGATTCCCGATTTCTACGGGACACAGATACGCAGTATTTT. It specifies CASTSDSRFLRDTDTQYF.

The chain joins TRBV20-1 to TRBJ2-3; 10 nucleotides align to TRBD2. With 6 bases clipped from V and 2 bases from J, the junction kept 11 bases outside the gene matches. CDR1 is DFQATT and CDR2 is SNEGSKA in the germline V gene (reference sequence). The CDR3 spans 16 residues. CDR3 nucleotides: TGCAGTGCCCCCGGGCTAGCGGGGGATTCCACAGATACGCAGTATTTT. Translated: CSAPGLAGDSTDTQYF.

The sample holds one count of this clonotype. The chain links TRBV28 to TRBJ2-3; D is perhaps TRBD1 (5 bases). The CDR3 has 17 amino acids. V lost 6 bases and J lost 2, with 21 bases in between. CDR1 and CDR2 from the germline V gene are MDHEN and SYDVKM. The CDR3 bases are TGTGCCAGCAGCAGGATGCCTCTCCAGGGTCACACAGATACGCAGTATTTT. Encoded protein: CASSRMPLQGHTDTQYF.

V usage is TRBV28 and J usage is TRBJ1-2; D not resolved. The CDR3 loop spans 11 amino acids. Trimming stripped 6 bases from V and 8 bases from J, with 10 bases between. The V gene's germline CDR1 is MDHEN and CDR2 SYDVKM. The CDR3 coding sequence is TGTGCCAGCAGCGTCGCGAGGGGCTACACCTTC. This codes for CASSVARGYTF.

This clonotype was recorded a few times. CDR3 protein: CASSIGWGQPQHF. CDR3 DNA: TGTGCCAGCAGCATAGGATGGGGTCAGCCCCAGCATTTT. This chain uses TRBV21-1 with TRBJ1-5. TRBV21-1 is an annotated pseudogene. CDR3 size: 13 residues.

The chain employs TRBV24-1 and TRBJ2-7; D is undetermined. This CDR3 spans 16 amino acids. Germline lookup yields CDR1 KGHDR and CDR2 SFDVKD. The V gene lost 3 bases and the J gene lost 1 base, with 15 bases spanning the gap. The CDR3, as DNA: TGTGCCACCAGTGATAGCACGGCTGGTCCATCCTACGAGCAGTACTTC. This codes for CATSDSTAGPSYEQYF.

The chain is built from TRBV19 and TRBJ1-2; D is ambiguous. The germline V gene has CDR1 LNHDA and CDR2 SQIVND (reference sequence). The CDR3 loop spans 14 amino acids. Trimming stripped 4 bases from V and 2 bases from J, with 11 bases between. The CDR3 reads CASSTQILNYGYTF. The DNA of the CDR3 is TGTGCCAGTAGTACCCAGATTCTAAACTATGGCTACACCTTC.

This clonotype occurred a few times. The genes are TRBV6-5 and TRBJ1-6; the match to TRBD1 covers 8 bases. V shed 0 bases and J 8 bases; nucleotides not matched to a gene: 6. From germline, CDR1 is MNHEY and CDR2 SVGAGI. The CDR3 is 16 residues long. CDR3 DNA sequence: TGTGCCAGCAGTTACTCTAGGGACAGGTGGGATTCACCCCTCCACTTT. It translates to CASSYSRDRWDSPLHF.

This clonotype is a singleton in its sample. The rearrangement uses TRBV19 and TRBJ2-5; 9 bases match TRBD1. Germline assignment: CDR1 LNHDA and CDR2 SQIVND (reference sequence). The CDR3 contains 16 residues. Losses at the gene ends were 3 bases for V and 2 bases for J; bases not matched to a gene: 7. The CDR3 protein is CASSIGLGQGQETQYF. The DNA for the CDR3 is TGTGCCAGTAGTATTGGGCTAGGACAGGGGCAAGAGACCCAGTACTTC.

CDR3 protein: CATDGNGEKLFF. As DNA, the CDR3 is TGTGCCACCGACGGGAATGGGGAAAAACTGTTTTTT. V usage is TRBV21-1 and J usage is TRBJ1-4; the table's D call, TRBD1, has no DNA check behind it. TRBV21-1 is classified as a pseudogene. This CDR3 is 12 amino acids long.

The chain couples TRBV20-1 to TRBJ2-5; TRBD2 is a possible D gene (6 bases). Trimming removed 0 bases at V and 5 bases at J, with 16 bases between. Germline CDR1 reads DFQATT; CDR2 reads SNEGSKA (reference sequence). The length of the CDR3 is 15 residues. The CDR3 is CSAREGVRGMETQYF. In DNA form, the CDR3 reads TGCAGTGCTAGAGAAGGGGTGCGGGGAATGGAGACCCAGTACTTC.

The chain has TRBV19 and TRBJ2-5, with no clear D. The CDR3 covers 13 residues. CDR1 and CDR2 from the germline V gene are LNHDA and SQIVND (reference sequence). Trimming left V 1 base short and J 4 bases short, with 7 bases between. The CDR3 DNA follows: TGTGCCAGTAGTATAGTAGTCGCAGAGACCCAGTACTTC. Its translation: CASSIVVAETQYF.

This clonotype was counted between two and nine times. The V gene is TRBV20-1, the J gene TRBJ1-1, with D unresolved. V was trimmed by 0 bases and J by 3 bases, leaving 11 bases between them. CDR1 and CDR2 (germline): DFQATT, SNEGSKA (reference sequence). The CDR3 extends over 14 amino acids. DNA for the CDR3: TGCAGTGCTAGAGATTGGCAGGCCTACACTGAAGCTTTCTTT. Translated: CSARDWQAYTEAFF.

The CDR3 region is CAWGTGRKAFF. The CDR3 DNA sequence: TGTGCCTGGGGTACAGGGAGAAAAGCTTTCTTT. The chain has TRBV30 and TRBJ1-1; possibly TRBD1 for D (6 bases). The ends were cut back, 5 bases at V and 9 bases at J, with 13 bases in the middle. Germline V gene data show CDR1 as GTSNPN and CDR2 as SVGIG (reference sequence). This CDR3 contains 11 residues.

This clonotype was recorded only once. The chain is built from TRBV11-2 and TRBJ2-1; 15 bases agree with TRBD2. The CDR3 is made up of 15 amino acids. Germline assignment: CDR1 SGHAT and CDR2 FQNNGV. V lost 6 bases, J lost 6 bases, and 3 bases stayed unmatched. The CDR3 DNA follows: TGTGCCAGCAGGTCGGGACTAGCGGGAGGCAATGAGCAGTTCTTC. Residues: CASRSGLAGGNEQFF.